This T cell receptor beta chain was identified in a study of blood T cells in healthy people across ages. Notes on the study in general: Greater diversity and more naive CD4+ cells were seen in long-lived donors than in aged donors. Age advanced and TCR beta diversity per million T cells fell, roughly linearly.

This CDR3 region has 14 residues. Germline CDR1 SGHRS, CDR2 YFSETQ. Trimming took off 2 bases at V and 5 bases at J, with 14 bases between the two ends. This clonotype has a count of ten or more. Its antigen remains unidentified. A read error is possible here, since a much larger clone lies one base away. Together with a sample-barcoded 5' primer, a J-beta primer mix was included in a second PCR lasting about 7 to 11 cycles. All cDNA molecules were each tagged by a template-switch adaptor with 12 random nucleotides. TCRdb redid the calling of the 5' RACE reads with MiXCR, one entry per CDR3 protein. The top ten clones hold around an eighth of a sample with 980,000 or so distinct CDR3 sequences, roughly 43% of them seen once. In terms of origin and age, donors were healthy Caucasian individuals from Russia aged about 6 to 100.

The sample was blood. The chain is built from TRBV5-1 and TRBJ2-7; D is ambiguous. This clonotype originated in a young man in good health. The CDR3 DNA follows: TGCGCCAGCAGCTTAGGCGGCGGAAACAACGAGCAGTACTTC. It encodes CASSLGGGNNEQYF.